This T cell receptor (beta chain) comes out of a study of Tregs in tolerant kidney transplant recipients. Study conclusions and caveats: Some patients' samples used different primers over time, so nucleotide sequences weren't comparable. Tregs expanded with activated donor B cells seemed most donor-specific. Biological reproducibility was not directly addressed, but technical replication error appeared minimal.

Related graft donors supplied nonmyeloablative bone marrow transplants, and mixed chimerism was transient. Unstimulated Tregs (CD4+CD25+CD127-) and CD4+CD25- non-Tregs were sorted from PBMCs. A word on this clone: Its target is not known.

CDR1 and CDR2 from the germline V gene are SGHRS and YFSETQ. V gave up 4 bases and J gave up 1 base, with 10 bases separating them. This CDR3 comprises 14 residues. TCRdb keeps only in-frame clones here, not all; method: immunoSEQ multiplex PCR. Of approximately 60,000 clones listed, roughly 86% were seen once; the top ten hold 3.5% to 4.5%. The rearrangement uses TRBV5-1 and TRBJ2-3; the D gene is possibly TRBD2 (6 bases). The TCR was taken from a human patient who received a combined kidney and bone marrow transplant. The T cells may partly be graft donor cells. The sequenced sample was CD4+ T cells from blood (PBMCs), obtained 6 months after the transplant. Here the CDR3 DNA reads TGCGCCAGCAGCCCCGGAGGGGGCACAGATACGCAGTATTTT. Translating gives CASSPGGGTDTQYF. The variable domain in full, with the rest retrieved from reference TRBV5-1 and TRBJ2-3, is KAGVTQTPRYLIKTRGQQVTLSCSPISGHRSVSWYQQTPGQGLQFLFEYFSETQRNKGNFPGRFSGRQFSNSRSEMNVSTLELGDSALYLCASSPGGGTDTQYFGPGTRLTVL.